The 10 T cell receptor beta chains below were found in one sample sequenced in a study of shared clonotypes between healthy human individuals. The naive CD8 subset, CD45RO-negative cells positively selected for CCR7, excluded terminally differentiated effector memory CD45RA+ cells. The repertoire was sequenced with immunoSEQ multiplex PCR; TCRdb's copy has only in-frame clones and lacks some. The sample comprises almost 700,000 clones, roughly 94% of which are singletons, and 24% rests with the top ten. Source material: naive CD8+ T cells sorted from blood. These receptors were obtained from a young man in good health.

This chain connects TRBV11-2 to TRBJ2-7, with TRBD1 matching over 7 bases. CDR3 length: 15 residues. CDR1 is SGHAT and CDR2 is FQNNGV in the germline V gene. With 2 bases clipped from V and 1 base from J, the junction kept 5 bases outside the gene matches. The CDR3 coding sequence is TGTGCCAGCAGCTTATACCACAGGGGATCCTACGAGCAGTACTTC. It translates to CASSLYHRGSYEQYF.

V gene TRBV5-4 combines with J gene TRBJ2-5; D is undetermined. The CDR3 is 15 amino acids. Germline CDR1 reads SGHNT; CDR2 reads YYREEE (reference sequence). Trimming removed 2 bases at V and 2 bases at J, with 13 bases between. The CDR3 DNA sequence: TGTGCCAGCAGCTTAAGAAATGCAATACAAGAGACCCAGTACTTC. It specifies CASSLRNAIQETQYF.

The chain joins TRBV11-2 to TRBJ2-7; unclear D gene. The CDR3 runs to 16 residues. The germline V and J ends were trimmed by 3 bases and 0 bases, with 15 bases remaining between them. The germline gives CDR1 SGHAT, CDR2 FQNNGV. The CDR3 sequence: CASSFFSVAASYEQYF. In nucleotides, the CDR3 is TGTGCCAGCAGCTTCTTCAGTGTGGCGGCCTCCTACGAGCAGTACTTC.

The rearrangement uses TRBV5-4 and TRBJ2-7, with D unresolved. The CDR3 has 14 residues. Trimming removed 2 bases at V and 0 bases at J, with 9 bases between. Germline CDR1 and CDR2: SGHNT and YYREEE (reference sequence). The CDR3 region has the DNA TGTGCCAGCAGCTTCTTCAAGAACTCCTACGAGCAGTACTTC. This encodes CASSFFKNSYEQYF.

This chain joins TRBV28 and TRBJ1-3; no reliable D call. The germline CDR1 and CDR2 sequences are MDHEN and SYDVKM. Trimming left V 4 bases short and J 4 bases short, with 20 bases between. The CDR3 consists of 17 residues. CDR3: CASSSLPTGWRGNTIYF. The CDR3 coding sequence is TGTGCCAGCAGTTCTCTACCGACTGGGTGGCGAGGAAACACCATATATTTT.

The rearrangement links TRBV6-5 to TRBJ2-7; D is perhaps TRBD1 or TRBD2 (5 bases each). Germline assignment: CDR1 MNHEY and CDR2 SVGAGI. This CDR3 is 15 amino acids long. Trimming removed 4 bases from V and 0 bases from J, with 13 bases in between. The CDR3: CASSFGTFSSYEQYF. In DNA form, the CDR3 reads TGTGCCAGCAGTTTCGGGACGTTTAGCTCCTACGAGCAGTACTTC.

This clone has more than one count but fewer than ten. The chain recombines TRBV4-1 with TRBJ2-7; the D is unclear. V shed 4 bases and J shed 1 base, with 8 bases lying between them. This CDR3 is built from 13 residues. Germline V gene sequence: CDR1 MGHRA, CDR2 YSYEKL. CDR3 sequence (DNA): TGCGCCAGCAGCCCGGAAGGTTCCTACGAGCAGTACTTC. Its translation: CASSPEGSYEQYF.

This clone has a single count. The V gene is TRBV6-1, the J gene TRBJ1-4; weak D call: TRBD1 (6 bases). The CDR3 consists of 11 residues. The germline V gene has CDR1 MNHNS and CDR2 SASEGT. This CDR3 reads CVKGHREKLFF. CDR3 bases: TGTGTGAAGGGACATCGCGAAAAACTGTTTTTT.

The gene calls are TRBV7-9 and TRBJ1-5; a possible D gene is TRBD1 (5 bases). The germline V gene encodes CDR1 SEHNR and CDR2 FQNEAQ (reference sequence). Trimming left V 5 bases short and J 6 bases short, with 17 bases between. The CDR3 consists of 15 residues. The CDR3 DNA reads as TGTGCCAGCAGCGCACCGGGGCCGGGTGGTCAGCCCCAGCATTTT. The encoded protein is CASSAPGPGGQPQHF.

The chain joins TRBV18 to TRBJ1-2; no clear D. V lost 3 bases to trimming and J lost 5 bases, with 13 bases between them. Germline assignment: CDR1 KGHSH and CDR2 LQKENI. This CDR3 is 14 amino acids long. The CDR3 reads CASSPPGQAYGYTF. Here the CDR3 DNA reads TGTGCCAGCTCACCGCCGGGCCAGGCTTATGGCTACACCTTC.